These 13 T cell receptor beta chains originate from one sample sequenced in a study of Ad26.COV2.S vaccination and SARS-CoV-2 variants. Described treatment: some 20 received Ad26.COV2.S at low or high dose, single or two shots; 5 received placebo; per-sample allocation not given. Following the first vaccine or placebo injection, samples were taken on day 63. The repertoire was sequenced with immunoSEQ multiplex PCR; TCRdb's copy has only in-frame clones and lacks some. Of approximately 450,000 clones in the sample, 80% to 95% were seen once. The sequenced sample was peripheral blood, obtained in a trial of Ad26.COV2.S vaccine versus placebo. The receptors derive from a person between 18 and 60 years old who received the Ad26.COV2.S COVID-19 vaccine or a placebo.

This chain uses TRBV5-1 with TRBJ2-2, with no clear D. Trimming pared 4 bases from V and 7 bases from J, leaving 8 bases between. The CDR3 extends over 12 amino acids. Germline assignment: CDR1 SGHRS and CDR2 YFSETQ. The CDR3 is CASSLYFGELFF. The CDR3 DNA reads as TGCGCCAGCAGCCTATACTTCGGGGAGCTGTTTTTT.

In DNA, the CDR3 is TGTGCCAGCAGTATTGGCAGGGGTGGCTACACCTTC. It is translated as CASSIGRGGYTF. The chain combines TRBV6-5 with TRBJ1-2, with D tentatively TRBD1 (6 bases). CDR1 and CDR2 (germline): MNHEY, SVGAGI. This CDR3 contains 12 residues. V was cut by 5 bases and J by 7 bases, with 11 bases left in between.

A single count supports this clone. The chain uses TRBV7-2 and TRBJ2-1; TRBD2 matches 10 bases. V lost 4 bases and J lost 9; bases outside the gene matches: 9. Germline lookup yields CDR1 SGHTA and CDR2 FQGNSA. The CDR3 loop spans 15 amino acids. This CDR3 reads CASSSVPSGSGEQFF. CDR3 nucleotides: TGTGCCAGCAGCTCGGTCCCTAGCGGGAGTGGTGAGCAGTTCTTC.

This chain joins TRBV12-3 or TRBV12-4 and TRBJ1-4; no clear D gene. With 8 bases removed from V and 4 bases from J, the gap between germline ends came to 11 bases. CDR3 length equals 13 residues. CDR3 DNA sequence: TGTGCCAGCTCCTTCTTTATTAATGAAAAACTGTTTTTT. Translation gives CASSFFINEKLFF.

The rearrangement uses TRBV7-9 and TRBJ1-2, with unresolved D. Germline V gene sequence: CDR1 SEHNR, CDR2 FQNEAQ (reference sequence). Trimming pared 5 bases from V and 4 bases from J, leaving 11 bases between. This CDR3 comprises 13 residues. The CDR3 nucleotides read TGTGCCAGCAGCACCAAGGATTCCTATGGCTACACCTTC. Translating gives CASSTKDSYGYTF. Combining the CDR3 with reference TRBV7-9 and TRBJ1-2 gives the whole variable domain DTGVSQNPRHKITKRGQNVTFRCDPISEHNRLYWYRQTLGQGPEFLTYFQNEAQLEKSRLLSDRFSAERPKGSFSTLEIQRTEQGDSAMYLCASSTKDSYGYTFGSGTRLTVV.

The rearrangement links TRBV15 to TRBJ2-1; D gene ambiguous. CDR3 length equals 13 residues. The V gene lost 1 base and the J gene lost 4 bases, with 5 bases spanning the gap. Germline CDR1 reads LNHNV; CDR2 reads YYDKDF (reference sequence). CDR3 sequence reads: CATSRGLYNEQFF. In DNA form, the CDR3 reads TGTGCCACCAGCAGAGGATTGTACAATGAGCAGTTCTTC. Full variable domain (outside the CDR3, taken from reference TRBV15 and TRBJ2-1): DAMVIQNPRYQVTQFGKPVTLSCSQTLNHNVMYWYQQKSSQAPKLLFHYYDKDFNNEADTPDNFQSRRPNTSFCFLDIRSPGLGDTAMYLCATSRGLYNEQFFGPGTRLTVL.

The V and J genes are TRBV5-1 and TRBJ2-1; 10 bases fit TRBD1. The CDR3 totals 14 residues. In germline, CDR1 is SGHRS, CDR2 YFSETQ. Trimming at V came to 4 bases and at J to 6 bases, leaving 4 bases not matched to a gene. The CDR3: CASSLGQGPNEQFF. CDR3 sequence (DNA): TGCGCCAGCAGCCTGGGACAGGGGCCCAATGAGCAGTTCTTC.

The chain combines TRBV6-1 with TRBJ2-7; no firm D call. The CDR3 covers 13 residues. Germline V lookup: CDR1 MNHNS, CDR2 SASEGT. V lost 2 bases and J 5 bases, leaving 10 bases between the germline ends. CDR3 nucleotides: TGTGCCAGCAGTGAACAGTTCCCCAACGAGCAGTACTTC. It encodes CASSEQFPNEQYF.

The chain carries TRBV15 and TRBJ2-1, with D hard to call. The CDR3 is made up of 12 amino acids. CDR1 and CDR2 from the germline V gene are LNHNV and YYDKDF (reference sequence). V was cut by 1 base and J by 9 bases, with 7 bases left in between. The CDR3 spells CATSRADGEQFF. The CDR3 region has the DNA TGTGCCACCAGCAGAGCCGACGGTGAGCAGTTCTTC.

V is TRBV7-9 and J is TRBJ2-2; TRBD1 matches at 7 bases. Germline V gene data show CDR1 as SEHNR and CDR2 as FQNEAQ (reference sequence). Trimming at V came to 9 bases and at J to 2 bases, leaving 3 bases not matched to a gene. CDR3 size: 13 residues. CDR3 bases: TGTGCCAGGACAGGGCCTAACACCGGGGAGCTGTTTTTT. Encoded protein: CARTGPNTGELFF.

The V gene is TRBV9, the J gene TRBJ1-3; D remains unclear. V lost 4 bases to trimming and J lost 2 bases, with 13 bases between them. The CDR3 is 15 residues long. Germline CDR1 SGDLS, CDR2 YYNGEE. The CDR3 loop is CASSPRSSTGNTIYF. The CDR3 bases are TGTGCCAGCAGCCCCAGGAGTTCCACTGGAAACACCATATATTTT.

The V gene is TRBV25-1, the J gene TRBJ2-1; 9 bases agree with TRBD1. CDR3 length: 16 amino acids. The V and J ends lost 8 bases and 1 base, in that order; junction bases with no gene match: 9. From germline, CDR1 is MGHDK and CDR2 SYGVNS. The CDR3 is CASGGGTGLSYNEQFF. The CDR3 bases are TGTGCCAGCGGAGGGGGGACAGGGCTTTCCTACAATGAGCAGTTCTTC.

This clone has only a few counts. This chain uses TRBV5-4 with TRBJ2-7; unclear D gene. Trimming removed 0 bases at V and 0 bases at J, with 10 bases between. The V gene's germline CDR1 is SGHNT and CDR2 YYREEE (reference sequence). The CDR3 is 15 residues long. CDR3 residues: CASSLGRSGSYEQYF. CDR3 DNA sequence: TGTGCCAGCAGCTTGGGGAGATCGGGCTCCTACGAGCAGTACTTC.